The rows below give T cell receptor beta chains drawn from one sample of a study of vaccination effects on CD4 cells after COVID-19. These receptors have no identified antigens. The table came from immunoSEQ multiplex PCR; TCRdb's copy has only in-frame clones and leaves some out. The table records tens of thousands of clones, approximately 73% of them present only once. Material: CD4+ T cells from PBMCs cultured with a peptide pool, obtained before COVID-19 vaccination. These receptors all come from a human donor who had a prior SARS-CoV-2 infection. Both conserved end residues are part of each CDR3. A D gene is named only where the DNA matches it firmly. Not every row has a clone size; where given, it reads once, few, many or a size class.

v_gene	abundance	j_gene	d_gene	CDR3aa
TRBV7-2	-	TRBJ2-3	-	CASNRDYLTDTQYF
TRBV5-6	-	TRBJ1-1	-	CASSDRSGLTEAFF
TRBV3-1/TRBV3-2	-	TRBJ2-7	-	CASSQGDRNEQYF
TRBV9	-	TRBJ2-2	TRBD2	CASSVLGGRDTGELFF
TRBV5-4	-	TRBJ2-5	-	CASSLNTKETQYF
TRBV4-2	-	TRBJ2-3	TRBD2	CASSQVAGGAFYTQYF
TRBV24-1	-	TRBJ2-1	TRBD2	CATSPAGLDNEQFF
TRBV5-1	-	TRBJ2-3	-	CASSFTGMSTDTQYF
TRBV18	-	TRBJ2-1	-	CASSQGQNNEQFF
TRBV2	few	TRBJ2-2	TRBD2	CASGLAGGFLTGELFF
TRBV5-1	-	TRBJ2-3	-	CASSGDRPDTQYF
TRBV9	-	TRBJ1-1	-	CASSPQRGFAEAFF
TRBV5-1	once	TRBJ2-5	-	CASSLFGQTQYF
TRBV6-5	-	TRBJ2-1	TRBD2	CASSSIAGVEVEQFF
TRBV5-1	-	TRBJ2-1	TRBD2	CASSLTSVYNEQFF
TRBV3-1/TRBV3-2	-	TRBJ1-5	-	CASSPKQGIHQPQHF
TRBV6-1	once	TRBJ2-3	-	CASSDRGPTDTQYF
TRBV6-2/TRBV6-3	-	TRBJ1-2	-	CASSPQWAGYTF
TRBV5-1	-	TRBJ1-2	TRBD1	CASSFSGTDDGYTF
TRBV11-3	-	TRBJ2-7	-	CASSSRRGAGEQYF
TRBV6-5	few	TRBJ2-7	TRBD1	CASSLGQSYEQYF
TRBV7-3	-	TRBJ1-1	-	CASSLSKGTEAFF
TRBV30	-	TRBJ2-7	-	CACTPNSYPEQYF
TRBV24-1	once	TRBJ2-1	TRBD1	CATSEPGQGVYEQFF
TRBV7-9	-	TRBJ1-3	-	CASSSDVSSGNTIYF
TRBV14	few	TRBJ2-1	TRBD2	CASSHGGGLFQFF
TRBV18	-	TRBJ2-6	-	CASSPRPSSISGANVLTF
TRBV4-2	-	TRBJ2-5	-	CASSRRPRGETQYF
TRBV2	once	TRBJ1-1	-	CASTLDRNTEAFF
TRBV5-1	-	TRBJ1-1	-	CASSNLRANTEAFF
TRBV6-4	-	TRBJ2-3	-	CASSDSTQDTQYF
TRBV30	-	TRBJ1-6	-	CACSEGHNSPLHF
TRBV7-7	-	TRBJ2-3	-	CASSLMPTDTQYF
TRBV5-1	-	TRBJ2-1	TRBD2	CASSLVTGGSYNEQFF
TRBV5-4	-	TRBJ2-7	TRBD1	CASSLYRDRSSYEQYF
TRBV30	-	TRBJ2-3	TRBD2	CAWSSGLAGGWDTQYF
TRBV18	few	TRBJ2-7	-	CASSPPGQGGTVYEQYF
TRBV7-2	-	TRBJ1-4	TRBD1	CASSFDRVTQKLFF
TRBV7-2	-	TRBJ2-7	-	CASSLRQPYEQYF
TRBV2	-	TRBJ1-4	-	CASSINRAVGEKLFF
TRBV5-1	-	TRBJ2-6	-	CASSLAGAGANVLTF
TRBV9	few	TRBJ2-3	-	CASSVGQTDTQYF
TRBV14	-	TRBJ2-5	TRBD2	CASSQVTPGTSGSETRETQYF
TRBV7-2	-	TRBJ2-1	TRBD2	CASSLVGTSGGADEQFF
TRBV10-3	-	TRBJ2-5	TRBD1	CATQTGFGETQYF
TRBV11-3	few	TRBJ2-2	TRBD2	CASSLREGRGGELFF
TRBV5-6	-	TRBJ1-2	-	CASSLERGASGYTF
TRBV29-1	-	TRBJ1-4	TRBD1	CSVKDRGEKLFF
TRBV11-3	-	TRBJ2-1	-	CASSPGETGRNEQFF
TRBV5-1	-	TRBJ1-1	TRBD1	CASSLDGQGTEAFF
TRBV9	-	TRBJ1-1	-	CASSVTSGEAEAFF